This TCR beta chain originates from a study of CD8 T cells in ankylosing spondylitis. Trimming removed 3 bases at V and 4 bases at J, with 27 bases between. The CDR3 contains 20 residues. CDR1 is KGHSH and CDR2 is LQKENI in the germline V gene. TCRdb re-derived calls from the 5' RACE reads in MiXCR, one entry per CDR3 protein. This repertoire shows roughly 300,000 distinct CDR3 sequences, roughly 8% found once; its top ten account for about 15%. To note about this clonotype: No antigen is known for it.

Findings of the study overall: Seemingly distinctive of ankylosing spondylitis blood was a TCR beta motif formed by eight highly homologous variants.

The chain joins TRBV18 to TRBJ2-2, with D maybe TRBD2 (6 bases). Sequences were obtained from blood, either unsorted or a sorted T cell fraction (not recorded which). This clonotype was obtained from a male donor with ankylosing spondylitis. The CDR3 DNA sequence: TGTGCCAGCTCACCTCTAAGGGCGGGACCCACGACAAGGGGCACCGGGGAGCTGTTTTTT. This encodes CASSPLRAGPTTRGTGELFF.